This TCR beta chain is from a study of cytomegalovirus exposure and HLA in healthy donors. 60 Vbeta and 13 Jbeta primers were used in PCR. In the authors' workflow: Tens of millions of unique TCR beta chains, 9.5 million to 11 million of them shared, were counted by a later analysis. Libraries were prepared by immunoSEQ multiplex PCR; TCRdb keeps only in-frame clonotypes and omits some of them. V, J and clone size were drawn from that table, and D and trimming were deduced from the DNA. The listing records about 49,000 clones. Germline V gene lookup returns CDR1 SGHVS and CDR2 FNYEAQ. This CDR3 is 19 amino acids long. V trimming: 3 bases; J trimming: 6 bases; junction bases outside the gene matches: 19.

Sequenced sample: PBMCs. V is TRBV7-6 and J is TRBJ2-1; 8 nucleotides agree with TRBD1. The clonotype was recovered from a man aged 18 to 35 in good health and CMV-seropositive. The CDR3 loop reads CASSFPGTGDLKVSNEQFF. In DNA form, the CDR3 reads TGTGCCAGCAGCTTTCCCGGGACAGGAGACCTCAAGGTCTCCAATGAGCAGTTCTTC.